The entry below gives a single TCR beta chain sequence along with its context. The data were obtained in a study of T cells in Graves' hyperthyroidism and ophthalmopathy. From RNA transcripts, TCR beta CDR3 regions were amplified. Carried out on the TCR CDR3, a first-round RT-PCR used the HTBI primer set. TCRdb re-called the multiplex PCR reads through MiXCR, storing one row per CDR3 protein. The sample yields nearly 750,000 distinct CDR3 sequences, just over 35% seen once. Sequenced input: blood. The TCR was taken from a woman aged 40-49 years with Graves' hyperthyroidism.

The CDR3 spells CATSMGGGTGEIGELFF. The CDR3 region has the DNA TGTGCCACCTCCATGGGAGGGGGAACAGGGGAGATCGGGGAGCTGTTTTTT. The chain links TRBV19 to TRBJ2-2; either TRBD1 or TRBD2 may fit D (7 bases each). Germline assignment: CDR1 LNHDA and CDR2 SQIVND (reference sequence). This CDR3 has 17 residues. V dropped 10 bases and J dropped 7 bases, with 28 bases sitting between them.